These T cell receptor beta chains were read from a single sample in a study of identical twins' blood T cells. One entry per CDR3 protein results from TCRdb running MiXCR on the 5' RACE reads. The data contain 300,000 to 450,000 distinct CDR3 sequences, under 30% of them singletons. Sequenced material: PBMCs. The receptor source for this set is a woman aged 18-49 years in good health. CDR3s include the opening cysteine and the closing phenylalanine or tryptophan. D genes are given only for firm matches. Clone size appears in some rows only: once, few, many, or a class for an expanded clone.

D gene	clone size	V gene	J gene	CDR3 protein	CDR3 DNA
TRBD1	NA	TRBV7-9	TRBJ1-2	CASSRGQGNRYGYTF	TGTGCCAGCAGCCGCGGACAGGGGAACCGCTATGGCTACACCTTC
TRBD2	few	TRBV6-5	TRBJ2-3	CASSRRLAGVADTQYF	TGTGCCAGCAGTCGCCGACTAGCGGGAGTGGCAGATACGCAGTATTTT
NA	many	TRBV6-4	TRBJ1-1	CASSEVGGSTEAFF	TGTGCCAGCAGTGAGGTTGGGGGATCCACTGAAGCTTTCTTT
NA	NA	TRBV18	TRBJ1-1	CASSPRSGASTEAFF	TGTGCCAGCTCACCCCGATCGGGGGCGAGCACTGAAGCTTTCTTT
NA	once	TRBV6-2/TRBV6-3	TRBJ2-1	CASRARGSYNEQFF	TGTGCCAGCAGGGCCCGGGGGTCCTACAATGAGCAGTTCTTC
NA	NA	TRBV27	TRBJ2-7	CASSGGAPQVYEQYF	TGTGCCAGCAGTGGTGGGGCTCCTCAAGTCTACGAGCAGTACTTC
NA	NA	TRBV3-1	TRBJ2-7	CASSRLGAYEQYF	TGTGCCAGCAGCCGTCTAGGAGCCTACGAGCAGTACTTC
NA	NA	TRBV6-2/TRBV6-3	TRBJ1-2	CASSYSAQIVGGYTF	TGTGCCAGCAGTTACTCTGCGCAGATCGTTGGGGGCTACACCTTC
NA	many	TRBV7-2	TRBJ2-1	CASSRTINVYNEQFF	TGTGCCAGCAGCCGGACCATCAACGTTTACAATGAGCAGTTCTTC
NA	few	TRBV20-1	TRBJ1-1	CSAHTGRDTEAFF	TGCAGTGCCCACACGGGAAGGGACACTGAAGCTTTCTTT
NA	few	TRBV19	TRBJ1-6	CASTSGNSPLHF	TGTGCCAGTACCTCTGGGAATTCACCCCTCCACTTT
NA	NA	TRBV4-3	TRBJ2-3	CASSQGGGANTDTQYF	TGCGCCAGCAGCCAAGGAGGCGGCGCTAACACAGATACGCAGTATTTT
TRBD2	few	TRBV7-9	TRBJ2-1	CASSDSLPASGALNEQFF	TGTGCCAGCAGCGATTCCTTACCGGCTAGCGGGGCCTTAAATGAGCAGTTCTTC
NA	few	TRBV12-3/TRBV12-4	TRBJ1-6	CASSLNRAGNSPLHF	TGTGCCAGCAGTTTGAACAGGGCCGGTAATTCACCCCTCCACTTT
NA	NA	TRBV4-1	TRBJ1-6	CASKDRSSSYNSPLHF	TGCGCCAGCAAAGACAGGAGTAGCTCCTATAATTCACCCCTCCACTTT
NA	many	TRBV16	TRBJ1-6	CASSPGNRRDKNNSPLHF	TGTGCCAGCAGCCCGGGAAACAGGAGGGACAAGAATAATTCACCCCTCCACTTT
NA	many	TRBV19	TRBJ1-1	CASSANRLMNTEAFF	TGTGCCAGTAGCGCAAACAGGCTGATGAACACTGAAGCTTTCTTT
TRBD1	once	TRBV9	TRBJ2-2	CASSPPGTGVFMAGELFF	TGTGCCAGCAGCCCTCCAGGGACAGGGGTATTTATGGCCGGGGAGCTGTTTTTT
NA	NA	TRBV20-1	TRBJ2-3	CSARDSGQLDTQYF	TGCAGTGCTAGAGACTCCGGACAGTTAGATACGCAGTATTTT
TRBD1	NA	TRBV6-5	TRBJ1-2	CASSYSPGGYDGYTF	TGTGCCAGCAGTTACTCGCCAGGGGGCTATGATGGCTACACCTTC
NA	many	TRBV29-1	TRBJ1-2	CSVEGGTTEGVNYGYTF	TGCAGCGTTGAGGGGGGTACGACGGAAGGGGTTAACTATGGCTACACCTTC
TRBD1	NA	TRBV3-1	TRBJ2-2	CASTYLGQGVGELFF	TGTGCCAGCACGTATTTGGGACAGGGAGTCGGGGAGCTGTTTTTT
NA	NA	TRBV29-1	TRBJ2-2	CNAGYTGELFF	TGCAACGCGGGATATACCGGGGAGCTGTTTTTT
TRBD1	NA	TRBV7-2	TRBJ1-2	CANSLDRGQYGYTF	TGTGCCAACAGCTTAGATAGGGGACAGTATGGCTACACCTTC
TRBD1	NA	TRBV29-1	TRBJ1-2	CSVAGQGASDGYTF	TGCAGCGTGGCGGGACAGGGTGCCTCTGATGGCTACACCTTC
NA	NA	TRBV5-1	TRBJ2-1	CASSLAGLQGNEQFF	TGCGCCAGCAGCTTGGCCGGCCTGCAGGGCAATGAGCAGTTCTTC
NA	few	TRBV5-8	TRBJ1-4	CASSPDSGEKLFF	TGTGCCAGCAGCCCCGACTCAGGTGAAAAACTGTTTTTT
NA	few	TRBV18	TRBJ1-1	CASSPLRGKTEAFF	TGTGCCAGCTCGCCGTTGAGGGGAAAAACTGAAGCTTTCTTT
TRBD2	NA	TRBV20-1	TRBJ2-3	CSARVQRENTDTQYF	TGCAGTGCTAGAGTCCAGCGGGAGAACACAGATACGCAGTATTTT
NA	few	TRBV7-9	TRBJ1-1	CASRGRHSIAMNTEAFF	TGTGCCAGCAGGGGAAGACACTCTATCGCCATGAACACTGAAGCTTTCTTT
NA	many	TRBV20-1	TRBJ2-1	CSAGRNYNEQFF	TGCAGTGCGGGACGGAACTACAATGAGCAGTTCTTC
NA	NA	TRBV5-1	TRBJ2-7	CASSLVPRGSTYEQYF	TGCGCCAGCAGCTTGGTCCCTAGAGGTTCGACCTACGAGCAGTACTTC
NA	NA	TRBV20-1	TRBJ1-5	CSAGPQPQHF	TGCAGTGCAGGACCTCAGCCCCAGCATTTT
TRBD1	few	TRBV20-1	TRBJ1-1	CSALRQGANTEAFF	TGCAGTGCCCTGAGACAGGGGGCGAACACTGAAGCTTTCTTT
TRBD1	NA	TRBV5-1	TRBJ2-7	CASSLTGDSYEQYF	TGCGCCAGCAGCTTAACAGGGGACTCCTACGAGCAGTACTTC
NA	few	TRBV9	TRBJ1-6	CASSTPTPSSPLHF	TGTGCCAGCAGCACACCGACACCTTCTTCACCCCTCCACTTT